Each of the 13 T cell receptor beta chains below was sequenced from the same sample in a study of T cells in Graves' hyperthyroidism and ophthalmopathy. It was RNA transcripts that yielded the amplified TCR beta CDR3 regions. During a first-round RT-PCR of the TCR CDR3, the HTBI primer set was used. TCRdb re-called the multiplex PCR reads through MiXCR, storing one row per CDR3 protein. This table holds about 290,000 distinct CDR3 sequences, approximately 19% found once. The source material was blood. Every receptor here comes from a man aged 45-65 years with Graves' ophthalmopathy.

Of note for this clonotype: This may stem from a read error, because a much larger clone lies one nucleotide away. For the CDR3, the DNA is TGCGCCAGCAGCTCAATTGCGGGAACCTACAATGAGCAGTTCTTC. This codes for CASSSIAGTYNEQFF. The V and J genes are TRBV5-1 and TRBJ2-1; a possible D gene is TRBD2 (6 bases). V lost 3 bases and J 2 bases, leaving 12 bases between the germline ends. The germline V gene encodes CDR1 SGHRS and CDR2 YFSETQ. This CDR3 region has 15 residues. The full variable domain, rest sourced from reference TRBV5-1 and TRBJ2-1, is KAGVTQTPRYLIKTRGQQVTLSCSPISGHRSVSWYQQTPGQGLQFLFEYFSETQRNKGNFPGRFSGRQFSNSRSEMNVSTLELGDSALYLCASSSIAGTYNEQFFGPGTRLTVL.

At least ten counts were recorded for this clonotype. The chain has TRBV16 and TRBJ1-1; D gene unclear. The CDR3 runs to 13 residues. The germline V and J ends were trimmed by 1 base and 6 bases, with 9 bases remaining between them. From germline, CDR1 is KGHSY and CDR2 FQNENV. The CDR3 bases are TGTGCCAGCAGCCAATATTTGTCAGCTGAAGCTTTCTTT. Its protein product is CASSQYLSAEAFF.

This clonotype showed up many times. The chain has TRBV3-1 and TRBJ2-5; D call uncertain. Germline CDR1 LGHDT, CDR2 YNNKEL (reference sequence). Trimming took 0 bases from V and 0 from J, leaving 5 bases between them. There are 14 residues in the CDR3. CDR3 nucleotide sequence: TGTGCCAGCAGCCAAGATAAGCACCAAGAGACCCAGTACTTC. It yields the protein CASSQDKHQETQYF.

The chain uses TRBV7-2 and TRBJ2-7, with 11 positions matching TRBD2. There are 14 residues in the CDR3. Unmatched junction bases numbered 6, after V lost 5 bases and J lost 6 bases. The germline V gene has CDR1 SGHTA and CDR2 FQGNSA. The CDR3 region has the DNA TGTGCCAGCAGCGCACTAGCGGGGGTTCGCGAGCAGTACTTC. Protein: CASSALAGVREQYF.

The rearrangement joins TRBV2 to TRBJ1-2, with D tentatively TRBD1 (5 bases). Germline V lookup: CDR1 SNHLY, CDR2 FYNNEI. This CDR3 has 14 amino acids. Trimming took off 9 bases at V and 5 bases at J, with 19 bases between the two ends. The CDR3 region is CARRPRGRDYGYTF. The CDR3 nucleotides are TGTGCCAGAAGACCCCGGGGCAGGGATTATGGCTACACCTTC.

This clonotype appeared many times. The rearrangement joins TRBV5-6 to TRBJ1-5; D remains ambiguous. The CDR3 spans 12 residues. Germline CDR1 reads SGHDT; CDR2 reads YYEEEE. V was pared by 8 bases and J by 4 bases, with 10 bases between. Here the CDR3 reads CASRRGNQPQHF. CDR3 in DNA: TGTGCCAGTCGCCGAGGGAATCAGCCCCAGCATTTT.

This sequence joins TRBV20-1 and TRBJ2-7; unclear D gene. The CDR3 loop spans 14 amino acids. With 6 bases removed from V and 0 bases from J, the gap between germline ends came to 15 bases. Looked up from germline, CDR1 is DFQATT and CDR2 is SNEGSKA (reference sequence). CDR3 sequence (DNA): TGCAGTGCCCGGAACCTCTCAAGCTCCTACGAGCAGTACTTC. It specifies CSARNLSSSYEQYF.

The table lists this clonotype with a few counts. This rearrangement joins TRBV7-8 to TRBJ2-2; 9 bases fit TRBD2. The CDR3 covers 15 residues. Germline CDR1 is SGHVS and CDR2 is FQNEAQ. V lost 0 bases, J lost 4 bases, and 0 bases stayed unmatched. The CDR3 bases are TGTGCCAGCAGCTTAGCGCGGGGGGGCACCGGGGAGCTGTTTTTT. Residues: CASSLARGGTGELFF.

Many counts were recorded for this clonotype. The chain employs TRBV2 and TRBJ2-5, with D tentatively TRBD2 (5 bases). Trimming pared 8 bases from V and 5 bases from J, leaving 9 bases between. Germline V gene sequence: CDR1 SNHLY, CDR2 FYNNEI. The CDR3 contains 11 residues. This CDR3 is CASELEETQYF. CDR3 in DNA: TGTGCCAGCGAACTAGAGGAGACCCAGTACTTC.

This chain connects TRBV20-1 to TRBJ2-7, with 7 positions matching TRBD2. Germline V gene sequence: CDR1 DFQATT, CDR2 SNEGSKA (reference sequence). The CDR3 has 14 residues. V shed 0 bases, J shed 3 bases, and the junction held 5 bases outside the gene matches. The DNA for the CDR3 is TGCAGTGCTAGAGATTGGGCTAGCGGCTACGAGCAGTACTTC. Amino acid sequence: CSARDWASGYEQYF.

The rearrangement joins TRBV5-1 to TRBJ2-5, with D possibly TRBD1 on 6 matching bases. V was cut by 6 bases and J by 0 bases, with 12 bases left in between. Germline V gene sequence: CDR1 SGHRS, CDR2 YFSETQ. The CDR3 extends over 14 amino acids. The CDR3 DNA sequence: TGCGCCAGCAACGACAGGACGTACCAAGAGACCCAGTACTTC. Translated, it gives CASNDRTYQETQYF.

This clonotype was seen more than once but under ten times. The V gene is TRBV5-4, the J gene TRBJ2-5, with D hard to call. V was trimmed by 2 bases and J by 2 bases, leaving 13 bases between them. Germline V gives CDR1 SGHNT, CDR2 YYREEE (reference sequence). The CDR3 extends over 15 amino acids. CDR3 loop: CASSLSSLGQETQYF. CDR3 nucleotide sequence: TGTGCCAGCAGCTTATCCTCCTTAGGGCAAGAGACCCAGTACTTC.

This clonotype was seen a handful of times. The chain has TRBV24-1 and TRBJ2-3; 7 bases agree with TRBD1. The V and J ends lost 5 bases and 4 bases, in that order; junction bases with no gene match: 5. The CDR3 is 14 residues long. From germline, CDR1 is KGHDR and CDR2 SFDVKD. The CDR3 DNA follows: TGTGCCACCAGTGGCCCCACAGGGGCAGATACGCAGTATTTT. As protein: CATSGPTGADTQYF.